Listed here are 21 T cell receptor beta chains from one sample, sequenced in a study of B cell selection in AIRE deficiency (dated by TCRdb to about 2019). For sorting, conventional CD4 T cells were defined as CD4+CD127+ cells. The library relied on the immunoSEQ multiplex PCR assay. Here the immuneACCESS table is served through TCRdb, limited to in-frame sequences with V and J called. Missing clones are a known gap in these copies; in checked studies unresolved V genes cover under half, and the rest lacks a known reason. The sample contains 20,000 to 30,000 clones, about 95% of them found a single time. Approximately 0.2% of the sample goes to the ten largest clones. The sequenced sample consisted of CD4+CD127+ conventional T cells sorted from PBMCs. These receptors originate from a human donor in good health.

This rearrangement joins TRBV19 to TRBJ2-7, with 8 bases aligning to TRBD1. Germline V CDR1 and CDR2: LNHDA, SQIVND (reference sequence). Trimming cost V 3 bases and J 5 bases; bases outside gene matches: 6. The length of the CDR3 is 14 residues. The CDR3: CASSIWDRPNEQYF. CDR3 nucleotides: TGTGCCAGTAGTATCTGGGACAGGCCGAACGAGCAGTACTTC.

This rearrangement joins TRBV6-1 to TRBJ2-5; 9 positions agree with TRBD1. CDR1 and CDR2 (germline): MNHNS, SASEGT. V shed 6 bases, J shed 2 bases, and the junction held 4 bases outside the gene matches. The CDR3 totals 14 residues. This CDR3 is CASRTGTGQETQYF. The DNA of the CDR3 is TGTGCCAGCAGGACGGGGACAGGGCAAGAGACCCAGTACTTC.

V gene TRBV11-2 combines with J gene TRBJ2-2; D not certain. Germline V CDR1 and CDR2: SGHAT, FQNNGV. The CDR3 totals 13 residues. Trimming pared 3 bases from V and 5 bases from J, leaving 7 bases between. The CDR3, as DNA: TGTGCCAGCAGCTTCATTGATACCGGGGAGCTGTTTTTT. Protein: CASSFIDTGELFF.

J is TRBJ1-2 and V is TRBV29-1; 9 bases match TRBD1. V lost 6 bases, J lost 4 bases, and 12 bases stayed unmatched. The CDR3 has 15 residues. CDR1 SQVTM and CDR2 ANQGSEA come from the germline V gene. The CDR3 bases are TGCAGCGTGGACAGGGGCGACCGGGTTCGCTATGGCTACACCTTC. It encodes CSVDRGDRVRYGYTF.

This chain connects TRBV23-1 to TRBJ1-1, with D perhaps TRBD1 (5 bases). TRBV23-1 is known as an ORF, though its function is uncertain. The CDR3 covers 15 residues. The V gene lost 0 bases and the J gene lost 5 bases, with 13 bases spanning the gap. This CDR3 reads CASSQSCQGRTEAFF. CDR3 sequence (DNA): TGCGCCAGCAGTCAATCGTGTCAGGGAAGGACTGAAGCTTTCTTT.

This clone was picked up one time. Written as DNA, the CDR3 is TGCGCCAGCAGCCAAGATCCTAGGCAGGGCGCAACTAATGAAAAACTGTTTTTT. Its translation: CASSQDPRQGATNEKLFF. This sequence joins TRBV4-3 and TRBJ1-4; tentative D call: TRBD1 (5 bases). The CDR3 covers 18 residues. Trimming shortened V by 0 bases and J by 0 bases, and 14 bases separated the two germline ends. The germline CDR1 and CDR2 sequences are LGHNA and YSLEER.

The chain joins TRBV6-1 to TRBJ1-5; unclear D gene. CDR1 is MNHNS, CDR2 SASEGT, per germline. This CDR3 has 12 residues. V was cut by 6 bases and J by 6 bases, with 9 bases left in between. The CDR3, as DNA: TGTGCCAGCAGCGAGATCACTCAGCCCCAGCATTTT. Encoded protein: CASSEITQPQHF.

The chain joins TRBV6-1 to TRBJ1-1; D gene ambiguous. Trimming removed 10 bases from V and 0 bases from J, with 12 bases in between. The CDR3 covers 13 residues. CDR1 is MNHNS, CDR2 SASEGT, per germline. Here the CDR3 DNA reads TGTGCCATCCGGCTCTCGGTGAACACTGAAGCTTTCTTT. Its protein is CAIRLSVNTEAFF.

V is TRBV28 and J is TRBJ2-5; TRBD2 agrees at 9 bases. The CDR3 totals 14 residues. CDR1 and CDR2 (germline): MDHEN, SYDVKM. V shed 6 bases and J 9 bases; nucleotides not matched to a gene: 11. The DNA for the CDR3 is TGTGCCAGCAGCCCGACTAGCGGCCCATGGCCCCAGTACTTC. Protein sequence: CASSPTSGPWPQYF.

The chain combines TRBV5-8 with TRBJ1-2; a possible D gene is TRBD1 (6 bases). From germline, CDR1 is SGHTS and CDR2 YDEGEE. The CDR3 contains 15 residues. The V and J ends lost 1 base and 4 bases respectively, with 14 bases between them. For the CDR3, the DNA is TGTGCCAGCAGCTTGCAGGGGCCGGCACCCTATGGCTACACCTTC. It specifies CASSLQGPAPYGYTF.

J is TRBJ2-3 and V is TRBV5-1; tentatively, D is TRBD2 (5 bases). V lost 0 bases to trimming and J lost 2 bases, with 7 bases between them. Germline V CDR1 and CDR2: SGHRS, YFSETQ. The CDR3 has 14 amino acids. The chain's CDR3 is CASSLGGNTDTQYF. Written as DNA, the CDR3 is TGCGCCAGCAGCTTGGGAGGGAACACAGATACGCAGTATTTT.

The chain recombines TRBV10-3 with TRBJ2-5; possibly TRBD2 for D (6 bases). This CDR3 contains 14 residues. CDR1 and CDR2 from the germline V gene are ENHRY and SYGVKD. Trimming removed 7 bases from V and 2 bases from J, with 14 bases in between. The CDR3 loop is CAINKGLSQETQYF. DNA for the CDR3: TGTGCCATCAATAAGGGACTCTCTCAAGAGACCCAGTACTTC.

The J gene is TRBJ1-1, the V gene TRBV6-1; a possible D gene is TRBD1 (5 bases). The CDR3 runs 15 residues. V lost 5 bases and J lost 2, with 15 bases in between. Per germline, CDR1 MNHNS and CDR2 SASEGT. The CDR3 region has the DNA TGTGCCAGCAGTATCAGAGGGGCGGGTAACACTGAAGCTTTCTTT. The encoded protein is CASSIRGAGNTEAFF.

This rearrangement joins TRBV9 to TRBJ2-5; 9 bases fit TRBD1. Germline V gene data show CDR1 as SGDLS and CDR2 as YYNGEE. Losses at the gene ends were 0 bases for V and 5 bases for J; bases not matched to a gene: 2. CDR3 length equals 14 residues. This chain's CDR3 is CASSVGTGVETQYF. The CDR3 DNA follows: TGTGCCAGCAGCGTAGGGACAGGGGTGGAGACCCAGTACTTC. Based on the CDR3 plus reference TRBV9 and TRBJ2-5, the full variable domain is DSGVTQTPKHLITATGQRVTLRCSPRSGDLSVYWYQQSLDQGLQFLIQYYNGEERAKGNILERFSAQQFPDLHSELNLSSLELGDSALYFCASSVGTGVETQYFGPGTRLLVL.

The genes are TRBV6-1 and TRBJ1-5; D uncertain. Deletions cut 2 bases from V and 4 bases from J, with 12 bases between. CDR1 and CDR2 (germline): MNHNS, SASEGT. This CDR3 has 15 amino acids. In DNA form, the CDR3 reads TGTGCCAGCAGTGAAAACACCCGCGGAAATCAGCCCCAGCATTTT. The encoded protein is CASSENTRGNQPQHF.

J is TRBJ2-2 and V is TRBV7-8; the D is unclear. The length of the CDR3 is 17 residues. Germline CDR1 and CDR2: SGHVS and FQNEAQ. The ends were cut back, 0 bases at V and 2 bases at J, with 13 bases in the middle. The CDR3 DNA follows: TGTGCCAGCAGCTTAGCGAGAACACCAATAAACACCGGGGAGCTGTTTTTT. It codes for CASSLARTPINTGELFF.

The J gene is TRBJ2-5, the V gene TRBV29-1; D is ambiguous. The ends were cut back, 6 bases at V and 1 base at J, with 6 bases in the middle. The CDR3 has 11 residues. The germline CDR1 and CDR2 sequences are SQVTM and ANQGSEA. The CDR3 DNA reads TGCAGCGTGTTAAGCCAAGAGACCCAGTACTTC. Translated, it gives CSVLSQETQYF. Combining the CDR3 with reference TRBV29-1 and TRBJ2-5 gives the whole variable domain SAVISQKPSRDICQRGTSLTIQCQVDSQVTMMFWYRQQPGQSLTLIATANQGSEATYESGFVIDKFPISRPNLTFSTLTVSNMSPEDSSIYLCSVLSQETQYFGPGTRLLVL.

This clone was picked up one time. The V and J genes are TRBV7-9 and TRBJ1-1; D unresolved. V lost 6 bases and J 6 bases, leaving 11 bases between the germline ends. CDR1 is SEHNR and CDR2 is FQNEAQ in the germline V gene (reference sequence). This CDR3 spans 12 amino acids. CDR3 sequence: CASRSGSAEAFF. The CDR3 nucleotides are TGTGCCAGCAGATCGGGAAGCGCTGAAGCTTTCTTT.

V is TRBV6-1 and J is TRBJ2-1; weak D call: TRBD2 (5 bases). Germline V gene lookup returns CDR1 MNHNS and CDR2 SASEGT. CDR3 length: 14 amino acids. Trimming removed 10 bases from V and 4 bases from J, with 17 bases in between. The CDR3 protein is CATGLSPGYNEQFF. DNA of the CDR3: TGTGCCACCGGACTCTCCCCGGGGTACAATGAGCAGTTCTTC.

The chain couples TRBV7-9 to TRBJ1-2; 8 nucleotides align to TRBD1. CDR1 and CDR2 (germline): SEHNR, FQNEAQ (reference sequence). The J segment lost 6 bases and the V segment lost 4 bases, leaving 7 bases of the junction unmatched. The CDR3 runs 14 residues. The CDR3: CASSSRDRSDGYTF. CDR3 DNA: TGTGCCAGCAGCTCCCGGGACAGGAGTGATGGCTACACCTTC.

This rearrangement joins TRBV28 to TRBJ1-5; 7 nucleotides align to TRBD1. Trimming at V came to 6 bases and at J to 2 bases, leaving 7 bases not matched to a gene. The germline V gene has CDR1 MDHEN and CDR2 SYDVKM. CDR3 length equals 15 residues. CDR3 amino acids: CASSPQGGGNQPQHF. For the CDR3, the DNA is TGTGCCAGCAGCCCCCAGGGGGGCGGCAATCAGCCCCAGCATTTT.